The 15 T cell receptor beta chains listed next were all sequenced from one sample in a study of T cell changes during pregnancy in multiple sclerosis. Sequencing was performed with immunoSEQ multiplex PCR; in TCRdb, only in-frame clones are kept and a portion is missing. The sample consists of tens of thousands of clones, about 93% of them appearing once. The sequencing here drew on CD4+ T cells from peripheral blood mononuclear cells, taken after pregnancy. The source is a female donor with multiple sclerosis, enrolled in a pregnancy study.

The chain combines TRBV6-5 with TRBJ2-7, with TRBD2 matching 7 bases. V shed 0 bases and J 9 bases; nucleotides not matched to a gene: 5. Germline V gene lookup returns CDR1 MNHEY and CDR2 SVGAGI. The CDR3 length is 13 residues. The CDR3 spells CASSYSPGGRQYF. CDR3 coding DNA: TGTGCCAGCAGTTACTCCCCTGGCGGGAGGCAGTACTTC.

The chain carries TRBV5-1 and TRBJ2-3, with 9 bases fitting TRBD1. The J segment lost 4 bases and the V segment lost 4 bases, leaving 7 bases of the junction unmatched. The CDR3 is made up of 15 amino acids. The V gene's germline CDR1 is SGHRS and CDR2 YFSETQ. DNA of the CDR3: TGCGCCAGCAGCCCGGGACAGGGTGGGGCAGATACGCAGTATTTT. Its translation: CASSPGQGGADTQYF.

The rearrangement joins TRBV7-8 to TRBJ1-1; weak D call: TRBD1 (5 bases). Germline assignment: CDR1 SGHVS and CDR2 FQNEAQ. The germline V and J ends were trimmed by 1 base and 5 bases, with 11 bases remaining between them. The CDR3 consists of 14 residues. The CDR3 spells CASSLVWGETEAFF. The CDR3 bases are TGTGCCAGCAGCTTAGTTTGGGGGGAGACTGAAGCTTTCTTT. Looking up the rest from reference TRBV7-8 and TRBJ1-1 gives the full variable domain: GAGVSQSPRYKVAKRGQDVALRCDPISGHVSLFWYQQALGQGPEFLTYFQNEAQLDKSGLPSDRFFAERPEGSVSTLKIQRTQQEDSAVYLCASSLVWGETEAFFGQGTRLTVV.

This sequence joins TRBV7-7 and TRBJ2-1, with a possible D match to TRBD1 (5 bases). Germline values: CDR1 SSHAT, CDR2 FNYEAQ (reference sequence). This CDR3 spans 15 amino acids. V lost 1 base, J lost 0 bases, and 7 bases lay in between. The CDR3 sequence: CASSLEQASYNEQFF. In nucleotides, the CDR3 is TGTGCCAGCAGCTTAGAACAGGCCTCCTACAATGAGCAGTTCTTC.

A single count supports this clone. This chain uses TRBV7-8 with TRBJ1-2, with a tentative D call TRBD1 (5 bases). This CDR3 is 15 amino acids long. The germline CDR1 and CDR2 sequences are SGHVS and FQNEAQ. Deletions cut 1 base from V and 0 bases from J, with 9 bases between. The CDR3: CASSLVGVSNYGYTF. The CDR3 nucleotides are TGTGCCAGCAGCTTAGTAGGGGTCTCTAACTATGGCTACACCTTC. Supplemented by reference TRBV7-8 and TRBJ1-2, the full variable domain reads GAGVSQSPRYKVAKRGQDVALRCDPISGHVSLFWYQQALGQGPEFLTYFQNEAQLDKSGLPSDRFFAERPEGSVSTLKIQRTQQEDSAVYLCASSLVGVSNYGYTFGSGTRLTVV.

The rearrangement uses TRBV30 and TRBJ2-1, with 11 bases aligning to TRBD2. V trimming: 6 bases; J trimming: 3 bases; junction bases outside the gene matches: 7. Germline CDR1 is GTSNPN and CDR2 is SVGIG (reference sequence). The CDR3 is 15 amino acids. The CDR3 is CACLLAGVNYNEQFF. CDR3 DNA sequence: TGTGCCTGTCTACTAGCGGGAGTAAACTACAATGAGCAGTTCTTC.

This chain connects TRBV11-2 to TRBJ1-6; weak D call: TRBD1 (5 bases). Trimming took 4 bases from V and 10 from J, leaving 11 bases between them. The length of the CDR3 is 13 residues. The germline CDR1 and CDR2 sequences are SGHAT and FQNNGV. This CDR3 reads CASSSREQSPLHF. The CDR3 DNA reads TGTGCCAGCAGCTCCAGGGAACAATCACCCCTCCACTTT.

V is TRBV15 and J is TRBJ1-1; no reliable D call. The germline V gene encodes CDR1 LNHNV and CDR2 YYDKDF (reference sequence). The CDR3 has 14 residues. V was pared by 5 bases and J by 1 base, with 11 bases between. The CDR3 nucleotides read TGTGCCACCAGCGATCGAACAGCGAACACTGAAGCTTTCTTT. This gives the protein CATSDRTANTEAFF.

The chain recombines TRBV9 with TRBJ1-6; a weak D match, TRBD1 (5 bases). The germline V gene has CDR1 SGDLS and CDR2 YYNGEE. V dropped 0 bases and J dropped 10 bases, with 11 bases sitting between them. CDR3 size: 14 residues. CDR3 sequence: CASSVEGIGSPLHF. CDR3 in DNA: TGTGCCAGCAGCGTAGAGGGGATTGGGTCACCCCTCCACTTT. The full variable domain, in which reference TRBV9 and TRBJ1-6 provide the parts outside the CDR3, is DSGVTQTPKHLITATGQRVTLRCSPRSGDLSVYWYQQSLDQGLQFLIQYYNGEERAKGNILERFSAQQFPDLHSELNLSSLELGDSALYFCASSVEGIGSPLHFGNGTRLTVT.

This chain uses TRBV19 with TRBJ2-1; no reliable D call. Trimming removed 1 base at V and 7 bases at J, with 8 bases between. The V gene's germline CDR1 is LNHDA and CDR2 SQIVND (reference sequence). The length of the CDR3 is 13 residues. CDR3: CASSIGQTNEQFF. CDR3 nucleotide sequence: TGTGCCAGTAGTATAGGGCAGACAAATGAGCAGTTCTTC.

The V call is TRBV7-2, the J call TRBJ1-5, with TRBD1 matching over 8 bases. V shed 3 bases, J shed 6 bases, and the junction held 7 bases outside the gene matches. The length of the CDR3 is 15 residues. Germline V lookup: CDR1 SGHTA, CDR2 FQGNSA. The CDR3 sequence: CASSLKQGGLQPQHF. The CDR3 DNA reads TGTGCCAGCAGCTTGAAACAGGGGGGGCTTCAGCCCCAGCATTTT.

This chain links TRBV2 with TRBJ1-3, with TRBD1 as a possible D gene (5 bases). Germline V gene sequence: CDR1 SNHLY, CDR2 FYNNEI. The CDR3 consists of 13 residues. The germline V and J ends were trimmed by 0 bases and 15 bases, with 15 bases remaining between them. Written as DNA, the CDR3 is TGTGCCAGCAGTGAAGCCCCCAGGGTCCGAACATATTTT. It is translated as CASSEAPRVRTYF.

This chain links TRBV7-9 with TRBJ1-6, with D perhaps matching TRBD1 (5 bases). Germline V gives CDR1 SEHNR, CDR2 FQNEAQ (reference sequence). With 5 bases removed from V and 10 bases from J, the gap between germline ends came to 18 bases. This CDR3 has 15 residues. The CDR3, as DNA: TGTGCCAGCAGCGTAGGGACCCCGGAGGGGTCACCCCTCCACTTT. Protein product: CASSVGTPEGSPLHF. Based on the CDR3 plus reference TRBV7-9 and TRBJ1-6, the full variable domain is DTGVSQNPRHKITKRGQNVTFRCDPISEHNRLYWYRQTLGQGPEFLTYFQNEAQLEKSRLLSDRFSAERPKGSFSTLEIQRTEQGDSAMYLCASSVGTPEGSPLHFGNGTRLTVT.

This chain uses TRBV12-5 with TRBJ2-1; 12 nucleotides match TRBD2. The J segment lost 0 bases and the V segment lost 0 bases, leaving 6 bases of the junction unmatched. Germline V CDR1 and CDR2: LGHNT, FRNRAP. The CDR3 is made up of 19 amino acids. CDR3 DNA sequence: TGTGCTAGTGGTTTGGTGCTAGCGGGAGGGCCTCGCTCCTACAATGAGCAGTTCTTC. Translated, it gives CASGLVLAGGPRSYNEQFF.

This clone was observed once. J is TRBJ2-5 and V is TRBV5-4, with TRBD2 identical over 9 bases. Germline CDR1 reads SGHNT; CDR2 reads YYREEE (reference sequence). With 2 bases clipped from V and 1 base from J, the junction kept 3 bases outside the gene matches. This CDR3 spans 15 amino acids. CDR3 nucleotide sequence: TGTGCCAGCAGCTTTCTAGCGGGAAGCCAAGAGACCCAGTACTTC. Residues: CASSFLAGSQETQYF.